This T cell receptor (beta chain) was documented in a study of blood T cell repertoires in COVID-19. Overall study context: In each case, the material was cDNA or gDNA derived from T cells, B-cell-depleted T cells, or PBMCs.

The CDR3 covers 15 residues. Germline CDR1 reads SGHDT; CDR2 reads YYEEEE. After removal of 5 bases from V and 3 bases from J, the junction contained 10 bases not matched to a gene. In the original processing: Estimation of nucleated cell counts relied on the amplification of reference gene primers. The table came from immunoSEQ multiplex PCR; TCRdb's copy has only in-frame clones and leaves some out. The V and J calls and clone size come from that table; D and trimming were worked out from the DNA. The table records 70,000 to 95,000 clones, approximately 88% of them present only once. The clonotype originates from a man between 65 and 85 years old with acute or convalescent COVID-19. The V call is TRBV5-6, the J call TRBJ2-7; TRBD1 matches 8 bases. Sequencing used peripheral blood. The CDR3 here is CASSPDRGIVYEQYF. In DNA, the CDR3 is TGTGCCAGCAGTCCTGACAGGGGTATAGTCTACGAGCAGTACTTC.